This T cell receptor beta chain came from a study of blood T cell repertoires in COVID-19. V lost 3 bases and J 7 bases, leaving 10 bases between the germline ends. CDR3 length: 14 amino acids. Germline V gene data show CDR1 as LNHDA and CDR2 as SQIVND (reference sequence). Profiling relied on immunoSEQ multiplex PCR, and the TCRdb table lists in-frame clones only, not all of them. The table includes roughly 88,000 clones, more than 80% detected once. The source material was peripheral blood. V usage is TRBV19 and J usage is TRBJ1-6; D remains ambiguous. The source is a woman aged 80 or older with acute or convalescent COVID-19. CDR3 amino acids: CASSIWQNNSPLHF. The CDR3 region has the DNA TGTGCCAGTAGTATTTGGCAGAACAATTCACCCCTCCACTTT.